The rows below give T cell receptor beta chains drawn from one sample of a study of blood T cell repertoires in COVID-19. Assay: immunoSEQ multiplex PCR; the TCRdb copy retains only in-frame clones and omits some. Among about 410,000 clones listed, 75% to 90% were seen once. The sequencing input was peripheral blood. The receptors come from a woman aged 25 to 39 with active or convalescent COVID-19. CDR3s include the opening cysteine and the closing phenylalanine or tryptophan. Each record gives: J gene, V gene, clone size, D gene, CDR3 protein, CDR3 DNA. The D gene is left open where the match is weak. Clone size is not always given. Where it is, it says once, few, many or a class for expanded clones.

TRBJ2-3 | TRBV27 | - | - | CASSARGGTDTQYF | TGTGCCAGCAGTGCCAGAGGAGGCACAGATACGCAGTATTTT
TRBJ1-5 | TRBV5-6 | - | - | CASSLGREGNQPQHF | TGTGCCAGCAGCTTGGGGAGGGAGGGCAATCAGCCCCAGCATTTT
TRBJ1-1 | TRBV20-1 | - | - | CSASAGGAFF | TGCAGTGCTAGCGCCGGGGGTGCTTTCTTT
TRBJ2-7 | TRBV11-1 | few | - | CASSLVGTPYEQYF | TGTGCCAGCAGCTTAGTGGGCACCCCCTACGAGCAGTACTTC
TRBJ2-5 | TRBV7-2 | - | - | CASSLVWGAEQETQYF | TGTGCCAGCAGCTTAGTTTGGGGAGCGGAACAAGAGACCCAGTACTTC
TRBJ2-2 | TRBV7-9 | - | - | CASSSARGPGESYTGELFF | TGTGCCAGCAGCTCAGCCCGGGGTCCCGGAGAGTCTTACACCGGGGAGCTGTTTTTT
TRBJ2-1 | TRBV18 | - | TRBD1 | CASSPEGAFNEQFF | TGTGCCAGCTCACCAGAGGGGGCCTTCAATGAGCAGTTCTTC
TRBJ1-3 | TRBV30 | once | - | CAWSAGAAGNTIYF | TGTGCCTGGAGCGCTGGGGCAGCTGGAAACACCATATATTTT
TRBJ1-6 | TRBV10-2 | once | - | CASSFANSPLHF | TGCGCCAGCAGTTTCGCGAATTCACCCCTCCACTTT
TRBJ2-1 | TRBV27 | - | TRBD1 | CASSFGQGAFNEQFF | TGTGCCAGCAGTTTTGGACAGGGGGCCTTCAATGAGCAGTTCTTC
TRBJ1-4 | TRBV5-1 | - | TRBD1 | CASSRDSVTNEKLFF | TGCGCCAGCAGCCGGGACAGCGTAACTAATGAAAAACTGTTTTTT
TRBJ2-1 | TRBV6-1 | - | - | CASSDWSYNEQFF | TGTGCCAGCAGTGATTGGAGTTACAATGAGCAGTTCTTC
TRBJ2-5 | TRBV10-1 | - | TRBD2 | CASRTSGTQETQYF | TGCGCCAGCAGGACTAGCGGGACCCAAGAGACCCAGTACTTC
TRBJ2-5 | TRBV30 | - | - | CAWSVLGQGEETQYF | TGTGCCTGGAGTGTACTTGGGCAGGGCGAAGAGACCCAGTACTTC
TRBJ2-7 | TRBV19 | - | TRBD2 | CATKTAGGDDYEQYF | TGTGCCACCAAAACAGCGGGGGGGGACGACTACGAGCAGTACTTC
TRBJ1-2 | TRBV9 | once | TRBD1 | CASSGGTDQRMGGYTF | TGTGCCAGCAGCGGCGGGACAGACCAAAGAATGGGTGGCTACACCTTC
TRBJ2-3 | TRBV2 | - | TRBD2 | CASTQWVSGGPSTDTQYF | TGTGCCAGCACCCAATGGGTGAGCGGGGGGCCTAGCACAGATACGCAGTATTTT
TRBJ1-1 | TRBV13 | - | - | CASSFGQNTEAFF | TGTGCCAGCAGCTTTGGACAGAACACTGAAGCTTTCTTT
TRBJ1-2 | TRBV27 | - | - | CASSFGGFYGYTF | TGTGCCAGCAGTTTCGGAGGGTTCTATGGCTACACCTTC
TRBJ2-7 | TRBV18 | few | TRBD1 | CASSPPDRGPSYEQYF | TGTGCCAGCTCACCACCGGACAGGGGGCCCTCCTACGAGCAGTACTTC
TRBJ2-7 | TRBV4-1 | - | TRBD2 | CASSREGLAGGYEQYF | TGCGCCAGCAGCCGGGAAGGACTAGCGGGGGGGTACGAGCAGTACTTC
TRBJ1-5 | TRBV6-1 | - | TRBD1 | CASSEGGTGGQPQHF | TGTGCCAGCAGTGAAGGTGGAACAGGGGGGCAGCCCCAGCATTTT
TRBJ2-5 | TRBV19 | - | - | CASSFAPRGQETQYF | TGTGCCAGTAGTTTTGCTCCAAGGGGCCAAGAGACCCAGTACTTC
TRBJ1-2 | TRBV27 | - | - | CASSSSTGFGGYTF | TGTGCCAGCAGTTCGTCAACGGGGTTCGGGGGCTACACCTTC
TRBJ1-4 | TRBV2 | few | TRBD1 | CASSRRQGMANEKLFF | TGTGCCAGCAGTCGTAGACAGGGCATGGCTAATGAAAAACTGTTTTTT
TRBJ1-6 | TRBV27 | - | TRBD1 | CASSPGTGGAGSYNSPLHF | TGTGCCAGCAGTCCAGGGACAGGGGGGGCCGGCTCCTATAATTCACCCCTCCACTTT
TRBJ2-7 | TRBV19 | - | TRBD1 | CASSSRDRAGEQYF | TGTGCCAGTAGTAGCCGGGACAGGGCGGGCGAGCAGTACTTC
TRBJ2-4 | TRBV30 | - | TRBD2 | CAWSEGASTSGRFFVQYF | TGTGCCTGGAGTGAGGGGGCCTCAACTAGCGGGAGATTCTTCGTTCAGTACTTC
TRBJ1-5 | TRBV20-1 | - | TRBD1 | CSASRGQGFDSGNQPQHF | TGCAGTGCTAGTCGCGGACAGGGTTTTGATAGCGGCAATCAGCCCCAGCATTTT
TRBJ2-7 | TRBV29-1 | - | - | CSVVQLEGYEQYF | TGCAGCGTTGTACAGCTCGAGGGCTACGAGCAGTACTTC
TRBJ2-3 | TRBV15 | - | - | CATSSGMAASTDTQYF | TGTGCCACCAGCAGCGGGATGGCTGCTAGCACAGATACGCAGTATTTT
TRBJ1-2 | TRBV5-4 | once | - | CASAGGGFGYTF | TGTGCCAGCGCTGGGGGGGGCTTTGGCTACACCTTC
TRBJ2-1 | TRBV7-7 | - | - | CASSLGPGGAGDNEQFF | TGTGCCAGCAGCTTAGGACCAGGGGGAGCGGGGGACAATGAGCAGTTCTTC
TRBJ1-6 | TRBV2 | - | - | CASRKDRPISYNSPLHF | TGTGCCAGCAGGAAAGACAGGCCTATCTCCTATAATTCACCCCTCCACTTT
TRBJ1-2 | TRBV5-1 | - | - | CASSLVGGDYGYTF | TGCGCCAGCAGCTTGGTCGGAGGAGACTATGGCTACACCTTC
TRBJ1-2 | TRBV29-1 | - | TRBD1 | CSVEVNTGDNYGYTF | TGCAGCGTTGAAGTAAATACAGGGGATAACTATGGCTACACCTTC
TRBJ2-1 | TRBV28 | - | TRBD2 | CASSPGTSGSRGIF | TGTGCCAGCAGCCCGGGGACTAGCGGGAGTAGGGGGATCTTC
TRBJ1-1 | TRBV7-9 | - | TRBD1 | CASSLGTAMNTEAFF | TGTGCCAGCAGCTTGGGGACAGCTATGAACACTGAAGCTTTCTTT
TRBJ1-2 | TRBV19 | - | - | CASSIAGEGYTF | TGTGCCAGTAGTATTGCGGGAGAAGGCTACACCTTC
TRBJ2-1 | TRBV3-1/TRBV3-2 | - | TRBD2 | CASSPGLANYNEQFF | TGTGCCAGCAGCCCGGGACTAGCGAACTACAATGAGCAGTTCTTC
TRBJ2-5 | TRBV2 | - | TRBD2 | CASSDTDTGTSGSVQYF | TGTGCCAGCAGTGACACAGATACCGGGACTAGCGGGAGTGTCCAGTACTTC
TRBJ2-1 | TRBV4-1 | - | - | CASSQGRTLGEQFF | TGCGCCAGCAGCCAAGGTCGGACTCTGGGTGAGCAGTTCTTC
TRBJ2-7 | TRBV9 | once | - | CASSGRYSGDEQYF | TGTGCCAGCAGCGGACGTTACTCGGGGGACGAGCAGTACTTC
TRBJ2-1 | TRBV2 | - | TRBD1 | CASSPGQGSYNEQFF | TGTGCCAGCAGCCCGGGACAGGGATCCTACAATGAGCAGTTCTTC
TRBJ2-5 | TRBV11-3 | - | TRBD2 | CASSSNGGGETQYF | TGTGCCAGCAGCTCCAACGGGGGGGGTGAGACCCAGTACTTC
TRBJ1-5 | TRBV7-6 | - | - | CASSLAQGGNQPQHF | TGTGCCAGCAGCTTAGCGCAAGGGGGCAATCAGCCCCAGCATTTT
TRBJ2-1 | TRBV28 | - | - | CASRSSGSRSYNEQFF | TGTGCCAGCAGATCCTCCGGGAGCAGGTCCTACAATGAGCAGTTCTTC
TRBJ1-1 | TRBV5-1 | - | - | CASSLGRGTNTEAFF | TGCGCCAGCAGCTTGGGTAGGGGCACGAACACTGAAGCTTTCTTT
TRBJ2-5 | TRBV4-1 | - | TRBD2 | CASSQVAGLEIRETQYF | TGCGCCAGCAGCCAAGTGGCGGGACTAGAAATTCGAGAGACCCAGTACTTC
TRBJ1-1 | TRBV12-3/TRBV12-4 | - | - | CASSEMNTEAFF | TGTGCCAGCAGTGAGATGAACACTGAAGCTTTCTTT
TRBJ1-5 | TRBV19 | - | TRBD1 | CASTSGQGISNQPQHF | TGTGCCAGTACTTCAGGACAGGGAATAAGCAATCAGCCCCAGCATTTT
TRBJ2-3 | TRBV6-6 | - | - | CASSYRRTVDADTQYF | TGTGCCAGCAGTTACCGTCGGACAGTTGATGCAGATACGCAGTATTTT
TRBJ1-6 | TRBV7-9 | few | - | CASSRRLEGSPLHF | TGTGCCAGCAGCCGCCGACTGGAGGGGTCACCCCTCCACTTT
TRBJ1-2 | TRBV4-2 | once | - | CASSQDGQGPLNGYTF | TGTGCCAGCAGCCAAGACGGCCAGGGGCCCTTGAATGGCTACACCTTC
TRBJ2-3 | TRBV18 | - | TRBD1 | CASSPVGTETDTQYF | TGTGCCAGCTCACCTGTCGGGACAGAAACAGATACGCAGTATTTT
TRBJ1-1 | TRBV29-1 | - | TRBD1 | CSVQGITGVTEAFF | TGCAGCGTCCAGGGCATAACAGGGGTCACTGAAGCTTTCTTT
TRBJ1-1 | TRBV5-1 | - | - | CASRLNTEAFF | TGCGCCAGCAGGCTAAACACTGAAGCTTTCTTT